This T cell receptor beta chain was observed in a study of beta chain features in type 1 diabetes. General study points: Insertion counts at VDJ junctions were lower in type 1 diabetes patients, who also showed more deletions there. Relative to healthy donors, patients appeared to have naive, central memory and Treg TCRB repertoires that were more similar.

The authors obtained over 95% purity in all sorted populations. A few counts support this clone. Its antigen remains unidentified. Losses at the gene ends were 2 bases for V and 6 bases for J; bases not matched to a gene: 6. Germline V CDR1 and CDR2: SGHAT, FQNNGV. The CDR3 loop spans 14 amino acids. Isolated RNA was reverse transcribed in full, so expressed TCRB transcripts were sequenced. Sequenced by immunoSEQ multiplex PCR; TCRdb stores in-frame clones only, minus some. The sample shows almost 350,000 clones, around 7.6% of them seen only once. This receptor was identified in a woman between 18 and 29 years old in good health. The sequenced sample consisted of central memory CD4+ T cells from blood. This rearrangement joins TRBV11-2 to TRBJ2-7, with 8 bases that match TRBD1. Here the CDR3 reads CASSLNTGGFEQYF. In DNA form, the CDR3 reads TGTGCCAGCAGCTTAAATACAGGGGGGTTCGAGCAGTACTTC. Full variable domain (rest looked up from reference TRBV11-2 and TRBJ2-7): EAGVAQSPRYKIIEKRQSVAFWCNPISGHATLYWYQQILGQGPKLLIQFQNNGVVDDSQLPKDRFSAERLKGVDSTLKIQPAKLEDSAVYLCASSLNTGGFEQYFGPGTRLTVT.